The 14 T cell receptor beta chains reported below all come from one sample, sequenced in a study of post-analysis software for immune sequencing data. Study-wide points: Compared with controls, patients had more of roughly five TRBV segments, including TRBV5-6, TRBV5-1 and TRBV20-1.

For these TCRs, the target antigens are not known. Prepared libraries of TCR beta cDNA carried unique molecular identifiers. Each CDR3 protein is one row after TCRdb ran MiXCR on the PCR reads. This sample has 750,000 to 950,000 distinct CDR3 sequences, with about 57% found just once. The sequencing sample was made of blood. Receptors were obtained from a girl between 10 and 17 years old with multiple sclerosis.

The rearrangement links TRBV29-1 to TRBJ2-1; D unclear. Germline CDR1 SQVTM, CDR2 ANQGSEA. V lost 1 base to trimming and J lost 7 bases, with 20 bases between them. CDR3 size: 16 residues. This CDR3 reads CSVEGVIGPGRNEQFF. CDR3 in DNA: TGCAGCGTTGAAGGGGTGATAGGTCCGGGCCGGAATGAGCAGTTCTTC.

The J gene is TRBJ1-2, the V gene TRBV6-5, with unresolved D. The CDR3 is made up of 13 amino acids. Germline V gene sequence: CDR1 MNHEY, CDR2 SVGAGI. With 3 bases removed from V and 8 bases from J, the gap between germline ends came to 13 bases. CDR3 amino acids: CASSYRESGGYTF. In DNA form, the CDR3 reads TGTGCCAGCAGTTATCGGGAATCTGGCGGCTACACCTTC.

This clonotype was observed a few times. V is TRBV12-3 or TRBV12-4 and J is TRBJ2-5; 10 bases fit TRBD2. CDR3 length: 15 amino acids. J lost 9 bases, V lost 6 bases, and 13 bases had no gene match. CDR3 loop: CASRTGLAAPRAQYF. CDR3 nucleotides: TGTGCCAGCAGGACCGGACTAGCGGCCCCTCGGGCCCAGTACTTC.

V is TRBV20-1 and J is TRBJ2-1; D remains unclear. Germline CDR1 and CDR2: DFQATT and SNEGSKA (reference sequence). The CDR3 loop spans 13 amino acids. Trimming removed 1 base at V and 3 bases at J, with 7 bases between. CDR3 bases: TGCAGTGCTAGAGTTCTGAACTACAATGAGCAGTTCTTC. It is translated as CSARVLNYNEQFF.

The chain joins TRBV19 to TRBJ2-4; D assignment may be TRBD1 or TRBD2 (5 bases each). Trimming took off 6 bases at V and 0 bases at J, with 9 bases between the two ends. The CDR3 covers 14 residues. The germline V gene encodes CDR1 LNHDA and CDR2 SQIVND (reference sequence). CDR3 DNA sequence: TGTGCCAGTAGGGGGACCATAGCCAAAAACATTCAGTACTTC. Residues: CASRGTIAKNIQYF.

This clonotype was counted only a few times. This chain joins TRBV29-1 and TRBJ1-1; TRBD1 matches 8 bases. Germline V CDR1 and CDR2: SQVTM, ANQGSEA. The CDR3 runs 14 residues. V shed 4 bases and J 5 bases; nucleotides not matched to a gene: 9. CDR3 sequence reads: CSVVRTGSWTEAFF. CDR3 DNA: TGCAGCGTTGTGAGGACAGGGTCGTGGACTGAAGCTTTCTTT.

V gene TRBV29-1 combines with J gene TRBJ1-1, with 8 bases identical to TRBD1. This CDR3 has 14 residues. CDR1 SQVTM and CDR2 ANQGSEA come from the germline V gene. J gave up 0 bases and V 8 bases, and 8 bases lay outside the gene matches. The CDR3: CSSDRGRMNTEAFF. The DNA for the CDR3 is TGCAGCTCAGACAGGGGCCGTATGAACACTGAAGCTTTCTTT.

In this sample, this clonotype turned up a few times. The gene calls are TRBV2 and TRBJ2-5; D is uncertain. From germline, CDR1 is SNHLY and CDR2 FYNNEI. The V end lost 7 bases, the J end lost 2 bases, and 11 bases lay between the germline ends. The CDR3 extends over 13 amino acids. Here the CDR3 reads CASNWASQETQYF. The CDR3 DNA sequence: TGTGCCAGCAACTGGGCCTCACAAGAGACCCAGTACTTC.

The rearrangement joins TRBV6-2 or TRBV6-3 to TRBJ2-2, with D unresolved. Trimming stripped 5 bases from V and 4 bases from J, with 11 bases between. CDR3 size: 14 residues. CDR1 and CDR2 from the germline V gene are MNHEY and SVGEGT. The DNA for the CDR3 is TGTGCCAGCAGTACGGACCAGAGCACCGGGGAGCTGTTTTTT. Its protein is CASSTDQSTGELFF.

This clonotype was seen a handful of times. The chain couples TRBV20-1 to TRBJ2-7, with no clear D. The CDR3 is 12 amino acids. Germline values: CDR1 DFQATT, CDR2 SNEGSKA (reference sequence). V was trimmed by 3 bases and J by 2 bases, leaving 8 bases between them. The CDR3 here is CSASLGPYEQYF. Written as DNA, the CDR3 is TGCAGTGCTAGCTTGGGTCCCTACGAGCAGTACTTC.

V is TRBV5-1 and J is TRBJ2-5; no firm D call. Germline V gives CDR1 SGHRS, CDR2 YFSETQ. V dropped 0 bases and J dropped 1 base, with 7 bases sitting between them. CDR3 size: 14 residues. The CDR3 bases are TGCGCCAGCAGCTTGGGACACGGCCAAGAGACCCAGTACTTC. Translated: CASSLGHGQETQYF.

This clonotype turned up a few times. The chain couples TRBV18 to TRBJ2-7; D may be TRBD1 (6 bases). The V and J ends lost 1 base and 0 bases respectively, with 13 bases between them. CDR3 length: 16 residues. Per germline, CDR1 KGHSH and CDR2 LQKENI. The CDR3 region is CASSPLGTGSSYEQYF. In nucleotides, the CDR3 is TGTGCCAGCTCACCACTTGGCACAGGGAGCTCCTACGAGCAGTACTTC. The entire variable domain, with the rest obtained from reference TRBV18 and TRBJ2-7, is as follows: NAGVMQNPRHLVRRRGQEARLRCSPMKGHSHVYWYRQLPEEGLKFMVYLQKENIIDESGMPKERFSAEFPKEGPSILRIQQVVRGDSAAYFCASSPLGTGSSYEQYFGPGTRLTVT.

This sequence joins TRBV20-1 and TRBJ2-5; 12 bases match TRBD2. The germline CDR1 and CDR2 sequences are DFQATT and SNEGSKA (reference sequence). Trimming took 0 bases from V and 5 from J; bases not matched to a gene: 7. CDR3 length: 16 amino acids. The CDR3 nucleotides are TGCAGTGCTAGAGAGCCTAGCGGGAGGGCCAGGGAGACCCAGTACTTC. This gives the protein CSAREPSGRARETQYF.

This rearrangement joins TRBV29-1 to TRBJ1-5, with 7 bases identical to TRBD1. The V and J ends lost 6 bases and 4 bases, in that order; junction bases with no gene match: 6. There are 13 residues in the CDR3. Germline V gene lookup returns CDR1 SQVTM and CDR2 ANQGSEA. The CDR3 loop is CSVAAGGNQPQHF. The CDR3 coding sequence is TGCAGCGTCGCCGCAGGGGGTAATCAGCCCCAGCATTTT.